The 15 T cell receptor beta chains given below trace back to one sample, sequenced in a study of T cells in Graves' hyperthyroidism and ophthalmopathy. Researchers took RNA transcripts and amplified the TCR beta CDR3 regions from them. The HTBI primer set served for first-round RT-PCR of the TCR CDR3. TCRdb re-called the multiplex PCR reads through MiXCR, storing one row per CDR3 protein. The sample consists of under 800,000 distinct CDR3 sequences, around 15% of them appearing once. The specimen sequenced was blood. These receptors originate from a woman aged 18-35 years with Graves' hyperthyroidism.

This clonotype was seen ten or more times. The chain has TRBV5-6 and TRBJ1-1, with 7 bases that match TRBD1. CDR1 is SGHDT and CDR2 is YYEEEE in the germline V gene. There are 14 residues in the CDR3. V dropped 3 bases and J dropped 3; count of bases not matched to a gene: 5. The DNA for the CDR3 is TGTGCCAGCAGCTCGAGGGGGCGGTACACTGAAGCTTTCTTT. This sequence encodes CASSSRGRYTEAFF.

The chain uses TRBV7-9 and TRBJ2-1, with a possible D match to TRBD2 (6 bases). The CDR3 contains 19 residues. Deletions cut 7 bases from V and 0 bases from J, with 25 bases between. Germline loops: CDR1 SEHNR, CDR2 FQNEAQ (reference sequence). In DNA, the CDR3 is TGTGCCAGCAACTCCCGTGGGGGGACGACCAGCTACTCCTACAATGAGCAGTTCTTC. Its translation is CASNSRGGTTSYSYNEQFF.

CDR3 nucleotides: TGTGCCAGCAGCCGGAGGACAGGGGAACGTGAAAAACTGTTTTTT. Translated: CASSRRTGEREKLFF. The chain employs TRBV7-9 and TRBJ1-4, with 9 positions matching TRBD1. The germline gives CDR1 SEHNR, CDR2 FQNEAQ (reference sequence). Trimming at V came to 5 bases and at J to 7 bases, leaving 8 bases not matched to a gene. The CDR3 covers 15 residues. The full variable domain, in which reference TRBV7-9 and TRBJ1-4 provide the parts outside the CDR3, is DTGVSQNPRHKITKRGQNVTFRCDPISEHNRLYWYRQTLGQGPEFLTYFQNEAQLEKSRLLSDRFSAERPKGSFSTLEIQRTEQGDSAMYLCASSRRTGEREKLFFGSGTQLSVL.

This clonotype was counted many times. The chain couples TRBV29-1 to TRBJ2-3; D gene uncertain. The CDR3 spans 14 residues. Trimming cost V 8 bases and J 0 bases, with 15 bases left between them. Germline V lookup: CDR1 SQVTM, CDR2 ANQGSEA. CDR3 residues: CSYWTFLSTDTQYF. For the CDR3, the DNA is TGCAGCTACTGGACCTTTCTTAGCACAGATACGCAGTATTTT.

This clonotype has a count of ten or more. The genes are TRBV5-1 and TRBJ2-3; TRBD1 aligns across 12 bases. The length of the CDR3 is 18 residues. Losses at the gene ends were 5 bases for V and 3 bases for J; bases not matched to a gene: 13. The germline V gene encodes CDR1 SGHRS and CDR2 YFSETQ. Written as DNA, the CDR3 is TGCGCCAGCAGTTTATCTTCCGGGACAGGGGGCAGAACAGATACGCAGTATTTT. It encodes CASSLSSGTGGRTDTQYF.

This clonotype was observed once. This sequence joins TRBV3-1 and TRBJ1-1, with 9 bases lining up with TRBD1. Losses at the gene ends were 3 bases for V and 0 bases for J; bases not matched to a gene: 11. Germline CDR1 is LGHDT and CDR2 is YNNKEL (reference sequence). CDR3 size: 18 residues. The CDR3 loop is CASSHHSRTGDLNTEAFF. In nucleotides, the CDR3 is TGTGCCAGCAGCCACCACTCCCGGACAGGGGACTTGAACACTGAAGCTTTCTTT.

There are many counts of this clonotype. V usage is TRBV5-1 and J usage is TRBJ1-2; perhaps TRBD1 as D (6 bases). Per germline, CDR1 SGHRS and CDR2 YFSETQ. Trimming removed 4 bases at V and 3 bases at J, with 10 bases between. This CDR3 has 13 residues. The CDR3 region has the DNA TGCGCCAGCAGCAAGTCAGGGGACTATGGCTACACCTTC. Protein: CASSKSGDYGYTF.

The table lists this clonotype with a few counts. The chain carries TRBV4-1 and TRBJ2-7; D gene unclear. The CDR3 runs to 16 residues. Trimming took off 0 bases at V and 2 bases at J, with 14 bases between the two ends. The V gene's germline CDR1 is MGHRA and CDR2 YSYEKL. The CDR3 DNA is TGCGCCAGCAGCCAAGATATATTGGTGGTTACCTACGAGCAGTACTTC. Translation: CASSQDILVVTYEQYF.

This clonotype was counted only a few times. This chain joins TRBV30 and TRBJ1-5; TRBD1 matches 7 bases. Germline-derived CDR1 and CDR2 are GTSNPN and SVGIG (reference sequence). Trimming took 3 bases from V and 0 from J; bases not matched to a gene: 5. The CDR3 is 15 amino acids. In nucleotides, the CDR3 is TGTGCCTGGAGCGGGGGACAGAATAGCAATCAGCCCCAGCATTTT. Its protein product is CAWSGGQNSNQPQHF.

This clonotype showed up many times. The chain has TRBV30 and TRBJ1-5; TRBD1 agrees at 7 bases. The CDR3 extends over 14 amino acids. V lost 2 bases, J lost 3 bases, and 4 bases stayed unmatched. CDR1 is GTSNPN and CDR2 is SVGIG in the germline V gene (reference sequence). CDR3 DNA sequence: TGTGCCTGGAGTTCCGGGACAGTCAATCAGCCCCAGCATTTT. Amino acid sequence: CAWSSGTVNQPQHF.

CDR3 amino acids: CASSLEWDPRTYEQYF. CDR3 DNA: TGTGCCAGCAGCTTGGAGTGGGATCCCCGGACCTACGAGCAGTACTTC. The rearrangement joins TRBV5-4 to TRBJ2-7; D unclear. In germline, CDR1 is SGHNT, CDR2 YYREEE (reference sequence). Trimming took 0 bases from V and 2 from J, leaving 15 bases between them. CDR3 size: 16 residues.

This clonotype was recorded at least ten times. The chain couples TRBV12-3 or TRBV12-4 to TRBJ2-4; tentative D call: TRBD2 (5 bases). This CDR3 spans 17 amino acids. Trimming removed 5 bases from V and 1 base from J, with 18 bases in between. The CDR3 sequence is CASSPTSSRPAKNIQYF. The CDR3 DNA reads TGTGCCAGCAGTCCTACATCTAGCCGTCCGGCCAAAAACATTCAGTACTTC.

This clonotype was detected many times. The CDR3 protein is CASSEDRGRSLNTEAFF. The DNA of the CDR3 is TGTGCCAGCTCGGAGGACAGGGGGCGTTCTCTAAACACTGAAGCTTTCTTT. The chain has TRBV18 and TRBJ1-1; 11 nucleotides line up with TRBD1. The CDR3 totals 17 residues. The germline V gene encodes CDR1 KGHSH and CDR2 LQKENI. V lost 6 bases to trimming and J lost 2 bases; unmatched junction nucleotides: 11.

This clonotype came up many times. The chain is built from TRBV5-6 and TRBJ2-5; TRBD1 or TRBD2 may be the D gene (5 bases each). The CDR3 runs to 16 residues. Trimming shortened V by 6 bases and J by 5 bases, and 23 bases separated the two germline ends. CDR1 is SGHDT, CDR2 YYEEEE, per germline. The DNA of the CDR3 is TGTGCCAGCAATGGGGGTGCGGCGATGCGGCGGGAGACCCAGTACTTC. It translates to CASNGGAAMRRETQYF.

V is TRBV6-7 and J is TRBJ2-1; the D gene could be TRBD1 or TRBD2 (5 bases each). TRBV6-7 carries the ORF label, with uncertain function. V was shortened by 5 bases and J by 6 bases, with 32 bases between the two germline ends. The CDR3 covers 20 residues. CDR3 residues: CASSNGFDWQGFKGSNEQFF. In DNA, the CDR3 is TGTGCCAGCAGTAACGGTTTCGATTGGCAGGGATTTAAGGGGAGCAATGAGCAGTTCTTC.